This passage covers 22 T cell receptor beta chains from one sample sequenced in a study of human T cells and chemical hapten exposure (dated by TCRdb to about 2021). Library generation was performed with RACE. The sequencing machine was a NextSeq 500. TCRdb handled the public reads itself, with Q25 trimming in fastp and clone calling in MiXCR, and kept productive beta chains. Rows are combined by CDR3 protein, so each entry shows the most common genes and DNA. Recorded for this sample are about 70,000 distinct CDR3 sequences; about 9% of them occurred a single time. Clones ranked in the top ten supply about 3.5% of the sample. The time point label, read with the paper, signifies: patch test 2, 6 weeks after DPC sensitization. Per the publication, the treatment or condition label means: therapeutic diphenylcyclopropenone sensitization with weekly scalp DPC. Specimen: whole blood, collected in connection with sensitization to the hapten diphenylcyclopropenone (DPC). The receptors originated from a woman aged 45 to 65 with alopecia areata. Some clones in this sample may be carry-over from other donors' samples.

The gene calls are TRBV10-3 and TRBJ2-7; TRBD2 agrees at 10 bases. Germline trimming cut 10 bases from V and 3 bases from J; bases unmatched to any gene: 6. Per the germline V gene, CDR1 is ENHRY and CDR2 is SYGVKD. The CDR3 loop spans 13 amino acids. The CDR3 DNA sequence: TGTGCCACCGGACTAGCGGAGGGCTACGAGCAGTACTTC. Residues: CATGLAEGYEQYF.

This clonotype came up many times. The chain couples TRBV24-1 to TRBJ2-7; maybe TRBD2 (5 bases). CDR1 is KGHDR and CDR2 is SFDVKD in the germline V gene. The CDR3 is made up of 16 amino acids. Trimming left V 5 bases short and J 0 bases short, with 16 bases between. CDR3 region: CATSVTSAESSYEQYF. The CDR3 region has the DNA TGTGCCACCAGTGTTACTTCAGCGGAGAGCTCCTACGAGCAGTACTTC.

The chain employs TRBV11-2 and TRBJ2-7, with 7 bases fitting TRBD1. The CDR3 runs 13 residues. Germline lookup yields CDR1 SGHAT and CDR2 FQNNGV. The V segment lost 7 bases and the J segment 3 bases; nucleotides outside the gene matches: 6. This CDR3 reads CASTLTGSYEQYF. CDR3 DNA: TGTGCCAGCACCCTGACAGGGAGCTACGAGCAGTACTTC.

This clonotype was seen more than once but under ten times. The CDR3 spells CASSYSTTGVSYEQYF. The CDR3 DNA is TGTGCCAGCAGTTACTCGACGACAGGGGTCTCGTACGAGCAGTACTTC. The chain employs TRBV6-6 and TRBJ2-7; TRBD1 matches at 8 bases. Germline CDR1 and CDR2: MNHNY and SVGAGI (reference sequence). The CDR3 has 16 amino acids. Losses at the gene ends were 0 bases for V and 4 bases for J; bases not matched to a gene: 8.

This clonotype has a handful of counts. This rearrangement joins TRBV12-3 or TRBV12-4 to TRBJ1-1; D not certain. The CDR3 loop spans 14 amino acids. The V end lost 3 bases, the J end lost 0 bases, and 8 bases lay between the germline ends. The CDR3 coding sequence is TGTGCCAGCAGTTTTGGGAACCTGAACACTGAAGCTTTCTTT. Its protein is CASSFGNLNTEAFF.

The genes are TRBV20-1 and TRBJ2-4; D perhaps matches TRBD2 (5 bases). The CDR3 sequence is 12 residues long. V lost 8 bases and J lost 3, with 11 bases in between. CDR1 is DFQATT, CDR2 SNEGSKA, per germline (reference sequence). The CDR3 protein is CSPGVGKNIQYF. The CDR3, as DNA: TGCAGTCCCGGGGTCGGCAAAAACATTCAGTACTTC.

This clonotype has at least ten counts. The V gene is TRBV28, the J gene TRBJ2-7, with 9 bases that match TRBD1. J gave up 2 bases and V 6 bases, and 5 bases lay outside the gene matches. There are 14 residues in the CDR3. CDR1 is MDHEN and CDR2 is SYDVKM in the germline V gene. CDR3 DNA: TGTGCCAGCAGCCGGACAGGGGAGACCTACGAGCAGTACTTC. Protein sequence: CASSRTGETYEQYF.

This clonotype was observed a handful of times. CDR3 region: CASSLSGLAGGKNTQYF. DNA for the CDR3: TGTGCCAGCAGCCTGTCTGGACTAGCGGGAGGAAAAAATACGCAGTATTTT. The chain uses TRBV6-1 and TRBJ2-3; 14 bases fit TRBD2. Unmatched junction bases numbered 12, after V lost 6 bases and J lost 7 bases. Per germline, CDR1 MNHNS and CDR2 SASEGT. This CDR3 contains 17 residues.

V gene TRBV2 combines with J gene TRBJ1-6; D is possibly TRBD1 (6 bases). CDR3 length equals 13 residues. Trimming pared 7 bases from V and 7 bases from J, leaving 11 bases between. Germline V gives CDR1 SNHLY, CDR2 FYNNEI. The CDR3 DNA reads TGTGCCAGCAATCCAGGGGAAAATTCACCCCTCCACTTT. Amino acids: CASNPGENSPLHF.

Many counts were recorded for this clonotype. The chain joins TRBV29-1 to TRBJ2-3; no clear D gene. Trimming took 4 bases from V and 1 from J, leaving 6 bases between them. Germline loops: CDR1 SQVTM, CDR2 ANQGSEA. CDR3 length: 12 amino acids. The CDR3 coding sequence is TGCAGCGTTGCTCGAGGCACAGATACGCAGTATTTT. This encodes CSVARGTDTQYF.

This clonotype was observed a handful of times. The rearrangement joins TRBV20-1 to TRBJ2-7; D is unresolved. The ends were cut back, 7 bases at V and 2 bases at J, with 9 bases in the middle. The CDR3 length is 11 residues. The V gene's germline CDR1 is DFQATT and CDR2 SNEGSKA (reference sequence). The CDR3 coding sequence is TGCAGTGGAGACATACCCTACGAGCAGTACTTC. This encodes CSGDIPYEQYF.

This clonotype has a count of ten or more. The V gene is TRBV2, the J gene TRBJ1-5; D not resolved. V lost 6 bases and J lost 7, with 16 bases in between. The CDR3 is 14 residues long. Germline V gives CDR1 SNHLY, CDR2 FYNNEI. Here the CDR3 DNA reads TGTGCCAGCAGCGCCGGGGAGTCCGAGCAGCCCCAGCATTTT. Its protein product is CASSAGESEQPQHF. Using reference TRBV2 and TRBJ1-5 for the parts outside the CDR3, the full variable domain is EPEVTQTPSHQVTQMGQEVILRCVPISNHLYFYWYRQILGQKVEFLVSFYNNEISEKSEIFDDQFSVERPDGSNFTLKIRSTKLEDSAMYFCASSAGESEQPQHFGDGTRLSIL.

The chain recombines TRBV28 with TRBJ1-5; TRBD1 aligns across 7 bases. This CDR3 is 16 amino acids long. V lost 5 bases, J lost 4 bases, and 11 bases stayed unmatched. CDR1 is MDHEN and CDR2 is SYDVKM in the germline V gene. CDR3 in amino acids: CASSPKQGTRNQPQHF. The CDR3 DNA reads TGTGCCAGCAGTCCCAAACAGGGGACGCGTAATCAGCCCCAGCATTTT.

This clonotype was seen repeatedly, ten times or more. This sequence joins TRBV29-1 and TRBJ2-1; D may be TRBD1 or TRBD2 (6 bases each). Germline V gene data show CDR1 as SQVTM and CDR2 as ANQGSEA. V was clipped by 8 bases and J by 9 bases, with 26 bases between them. This CDR3 region has 15 residues. DNA of the CDR3: TGCAGCACAAAAAGAGGGGGGCGCTCGGGAAGTGAGCAGTTCTTC. This codes for CSTKRGGRSGSEQFF.

This clonotype was seen a handful of times. The chain joins TRBV3-1 to TRBJ2-7; maybe TRBD1 (6 bases). CDR1 LGHDT and CDR2 YNNKEL come from the germline V gene (reference sequence). V lost 4 bases and J 6 bases, leaving 16 bases between the germline ends. The CDR3 sequence is 14 residues long. CDR3 sequence reads: CASSPPNRASEQYF. The CDR3 DNA reads TGTGCCAGCAGCCCACCCAACAGGGCCAGCGAGCAGTACTTC.

At least ten counts were recorded for this clonotype. This chain joins TRBV7-8 and TRBJ2-3, with 8 nucleotides matching TRBD2. Germline assignment: CDR1 SGHVS and CDR2 FQNEAQ. This CDR3 is built from 16 residues. After removal of 7 bases from V and 5 bases from J, the junction contained 14 bases not matched to a gene. The CDR3 protein is CASTPRLALNGDTQYF. The CDR3 nucleotides are TGTGCCAGCACCCCAAGACTAGCGTTAAATGGAGATACGCAGTATTTT. The full variable domain, completed using reference TRBV7-8 and TRBJ2-3, is GAGVSQSPRYKVAKRGQDVALRCDPISGHVSLFWYQQALGQGPEFLTYFQNEAQLDKSGLPSDRFFAERPEGSVSTLKIQRTQQEDSAVYLCASTPRLALNGDTQYFGPGTRLTVL.

There are many counts of this clonotype. The CDR3 spells CASSQGPTPGDGTDTQYF. In nucleotides, the CDR3 is TGCGCCAGCAGCCAAGGGCCCACCCCGGGGGATGGCACAGATACGCAGTATTTT. The chain employs TRBV4-3 and TRBJ2-3, with D maybe TRBD2 (6 bases). Germline loops: CDR1 LGHNA, CDR2 YSLEER. The CDR3 extends over 18 amino acids. Trimming pared 1 base from V and 1 base from J, leaving 18 bases between.

This clonotype appeared a few times. The chain links TRBV11-2 to TRBJ2-1; tentatively, D is TRBD1 (6 bases). CDR1 and CDR2 from the germline V gene are SGHAT and FQNNGV. The CDR3 contains 15 residues. Trimming removed 6 bases at V and 4 bases at J, with 16 bases between. The CDR3 loop is CASSIEGVAYNEQFF. CDR3 in DNA: TGTGCCAGCAGTATCGAGGGGGTAGCTTACAATGAGCAGTTCTTC.

This clonotype occurred a few times. The chain employs TRBV6-5 and TRBJ1-1; weak D call: TRBD1 (5 bases). The CDR3 covers 16 residues. Looked up from germline, CDR1 is MNHEY and CDR2 is SVGAGI. V shed 2 bases and J shed 0 bases, with 13 bases lying between them. The chain's CDR3 is CASSYDPADMNTEAFF. Written as DNA, the CDR3 is TGTGCCAGCAGTTACGATCCGGCGGACATGAACACTGAAGCTTTCTTT.

The V and J genes are TRBV10-3 and TRBJ2-7; TRBD1 matches 8 bases. V shed 11 bases, J shed 1 base, and the junction held 7 bases outside the gene matches. This CDR3 spans 13 amino acids. Looked up from germline, CDR1 is ENHRY and CDR2 is SYGVKD. Written as DNA, the CDR3 is TGTGCCGTAGCCGGGACAGGATCCTACGAGCAGTACTTC. Protein product: CAVAGTGSYEQYF.

This clonotype has a handful of counts. The chain has TRBV4-1 and TRBJ2-3, with 10 bases that match TRBD2. The germline V gene has CDR1 MGHRA and CDR2 YSYEKL. The J segment lost 0 bases and the V segment lost 5 bases, leaving 8 bases of the junction unmatched. The CDR3 is made up of 17 amino acids. The CDR3 loop is CASSYLLAGYSTDTQYF. The CDR3, as DNA: TGCGCCAGCAGCTACTTACTAGCGGGGTATAGCACAGATACGCAGTATTTT.

This clonotype has only a few counts. The V gene is TRBV6-5, the J gene TRBJ2-7, with 8 bases that match TRBD1. V dropped 9 bases and J dropped 6; count of bases not matched to a gene: 7. The V gene's germline CDR1 is MNHEY and CDR2 SVGAGI. This CDR3 comprises 12 residues. CDR3 sequence: CASGQGPTEQYF. For the CDR3, the DNA is TGTGCCAGTGGACAGGGTCCGACCGAGCAGTACTTC.